The 2 T cell receptor beta chains below were found in one sample sequenced in a study of radiation and T cells in renal cell carcinoma. As to time point: blood 2 weeks post-SBRT. This sample's treatment: 15 Gy SBRT to primary tumor, nephrectomy 4 weeks later. Here immunoSEQ multiplex PCR was the method, and the copy in TCRdb shows in-frame clones only, minus some. This repertoire shows 70,000 to 80,000 clones, 65% to 90% found once; its top ten account for 20% to 25%. This specimen was blood, taken from a patient whose treatment included radiotherapy and nephrectomy. The receptors derive from a woman aged 50 to 65 with renal cell carcinoma.

This chain uses TRBV5-3 with TRBJ2-7, with 11 bases identical to TRBD2. TRBV5-3 is labeled an ORF, and its function is uncertain. The ends lost 4 bases at V and 4 bases at J; junction bases unmatched: 7. The CDR3 is 15 amino acids. CDR3 residues: CARSPTSGGRYEQYF. CDR3 bases: TGTGCCAGAAGCCCCACTAGCGGGGGAAGGTACGAGCAGTACTTC.

The rearrangement joins TRBV7-2 to TRBJ2-5; D is perhaps TRBD1 or TRBD2 (5 bases each). Matching the DNA end better, TRBJ2-7 makes the J call doubtful. Germline lookup yields CDR1 SGHTA and CDR2 FQGNSA. The CDR3 length is 15 residues. DNA for the CDR3: TGTGCCAGCAGCAATAGTTGGACCGAGGGGAGCGAGCAGTACTTC. Protein: CASSNSWTEGSEQYF.